The 4 T cell receptor beta chains below all came from one sample that was sequenced in a study of blood T cell repertoires in COVID-19. The method was immunoSEQ multiplex PCR; TCRdb's version includes in-frame clones alone and lacks a portion of them. The table includes about 190,000 clones, 82% detected once. The specimen was PBMCs or T cells enriched from blood (not recorded which). All receptors come from a woman in her fifties or sixties with acute COVID-19.

This chain uses TRBV4-2 with TRBJ2-2, with 9 bases matching TRBD1. The germline CDR1 and CDR2 sequences are LGHNA and YNFKEQ. V was clipped by 1 base and J by 4 bases; unmatched bases: 4. This CDR3 is built from 16 residues. This CDR3 is CASSQGAGQGTGELFF. The CDR3, as DNA: TGTGCCAGCAGCCAAGGGGCGGGACAGGGCACCGGGGAGCTGTTTTTT.

The chain has TRBV10-3 and TRBJ1-5; D may be TRBD1 (6 bases). Trimming pared 11 bases from V and 6 bases from J, leaving 11 bases between. The CDR3 is made up of 11 amino acids. Germline CDR1 ENHRY, CDR2 SYGVKD. The CDR3 here is CALQGTQPQHF. Written as DNA, the CDR3 is TGTGCCTTACAGGGTACTCAGCCCCAGCATTTT.

In this sample, this clone turned up once. The chain uses TRBV7-9 and TRBJ2-1; 8 bases match TRBD2. The ends lost 5 bases at V and 3 bases at J; junction bases unmatched: 9. The germline CDR1 and CDR2 sequences are SEHNR and FQNEAQ (reference sequence). This CDR3 has 16 residues. The CDR3: CASSPIGGAYYNEQFF. CDR3 DNA: TGTGCCAGCAGCCCAATCGGGGGGGCGTACTACAATGAGCAGTTCTTC.

V is TRBV10-2 and J is TRBJ1-2, with a weak D call TRBD1 (5 bases). V dropped 4 bases and J dropped 8 bases, with 14 bases sitting between them. This CDR3 region has 13 residues. Germline CDR1 is WSHSY and CDR2 is SAAADI. CDR3: CASSVRDDTGYTF. For the CDR3, the DNA is TGCGCCAGCAGTGTCAGGGATGATACCGGCTACACCTTC.